The rows below give T cell receptor beta chains drawn from one sample of a study of blood T cell repertoires in COVID-19. TCRdb's copy holds only in-frame clones and misses some; the assay was immunoSEQ multiplex PCR. The sample consists of some 56,000 clones, around 81% of them appearing once. Sequenced material: peripheral blood. These TCRs come from a woman of 80 years or more with active or convalescent COVID-19. The CDR3 runs from the conserved cysteine through the conserved F or W. D genes are given only for firm matches. A clone size is listed for some rows: how often the clone was seen (once, few, many), or a class if it is expanded.

CDR3 protein: CSVAPHQGFEQYF; CDR3 DNA: TGCAGCGTTGCCCCACACCAGGGCTTCGAGCAGTACTTC; clone size: NA; V gene: TRBV29-1; CDR3 length: 13; J gene: TRBJ2-7; D gene: NA
CDR3 protein: CASYGTSGNEQFF; CDR3 DNA: TGTGCCTCCTACGGGACTAGCGGAAATGAGCAGTTCTTC; clone size: NA; V gene: TRBV10-3; CDR3 length: 13; J gene: TRBJ2-1; D gene: TRBD2
CDR3 protein: CASSKQGYEQYF; CDR3 DNA: TGTGCCAGCAGTAAACAGGGGTACGAGCAGTACTTC; clone size: NA; V gene: TRBV5-4; CDR3 length: 12; J gene: TRBJ2-7; D gene: TRBD1
CDR3 protein: CASQAGGGTDTQYF; CDR3 DNA: TGTGCCAGCCAGGCGGGCGGGGGGACAGATACGCAGTATTTT; clone size: NA; V gene: TRBV9; CDR3 length: 14; J gene: TRBJ2-3; D gene: TRBD2
CDR3 protein: CASSISGFGQPQHF; CDR3 DNA: TGTGCCAGTAGTATATCAGGGTTTGGTCAGCCCCAGCATTTT; clone size: few; V gene: TRBV19; CDR3 length: 14; J gene: TRBJ1-5; D gene: NA
CDR3 protein: CASSQAIILYSSYNEQFF; CDR3 DNA: TGTGCCAGCAGCCAAGCTATAATTTTATACTCCTCCTACAATGAGCAGTTCTTC; clone size: NA; V gene: TRBV14; CDR3 length: 18; J gene: TRBJ2-1; D gene: NA
CDR3 protein: CASTELGSPLHF; CDR3 DNA: TGTGCCAGTACCGAGCTCGGTTCACCCCTCCACTTT; clone size: NA; V gene: TRBV19; CDR3 length: 12; J gene: TRBJ1-6; D gene: NA
CDR3 protein: CASSVEGQGLNTEAFF; CDR3 DNA: TGTGCCAGCAGCGTAGAGGGACAGGGGTTAAACACTGAAGCTTTCTTT; clone size: once; V gene: TRBV9; CDR3 length: 16; J gene: TRBJ1-1; D gene: TRBD1
CDR3 protein: CASSPKDSYGYTF; CDR3 DNA: TGTGCCAGCTCACCGAAAGACAGCTATGGCTACACCTTC; clone size: NA; V gene: TRBV18; CDR3 length: 13; J gene: TRBJ1-2; D gene: NA
CDR3 protein: CASSIAGQGKDEQYF; CDR3 DNA: TGTGCCAGTAGTATAGCGGGACAGGGTAAGGACGAGCAGTACTTC; clone size: NA; V gene: TRBV19; CDR3 length: 15; J gene: TRBJ2-7; D gene: TRBD1
CDR3 protein: CASSLVRTGEEKLFF; CDR3 DNA: TGTGCCAGCAGCTTAGTGCGGACAGGAGAGGAAAAACTGTTTTTT; clone size: NA; V gene: TRBV7-2; CDR3 length: 15; J gene: TRBJ1-4; D gene: TRBD1
CDR3 protein: CASSPPRSNQPQHF; CDR3 DNA: TGTGCCAGCAGCCCGCCCCGGAGCAATCAGCCCCAGCATTTT; clone size: NA; V gene: TRBV7-8; CDR3 length: 14; J gene: TRBJ1-5; D gene: NA
CDR3 protein: CASKQGAREQYF; CDR3 DNA: TGTGCCAGCAAACAGGGGGCTAGAGAGCAGTACTTC; clone size: NA; V gene: TRBV28; CDR3 length: 12; J gene: TRBJ2-7; D gene: TRBD1
CDR3 protein: CASSPTTTTNEKLFF; CDR3 DNA: TGTGCCAGCAGCCCGACTACCACAACTAATGAAAAACTGTTTTTT; clone size: NA; V gene: TRBV7-9; CDR3 length: 15; J gene: TRBJ1-4; D gene: NA
CDR3 protein: CASSLGQGATNEKLFF; CDR3 DNA: TGTGCCAGCAGTTTGGGACAGGGAGCAACTAATGAAAAACTGTTTTTT; clone size: NA; V gene: TRBV27; CDR3 length: 16; J gene: TRBJ1-4; D gene: TRBD1
CDR3 protein: CASSFTVMNTEAFF; CDR3 DNA: TGTGCCAGCAGTTTCACGGTAATGAACACTGAAGCTTTCTTT; clone size: NA; V gene: TRBV28; CDR3 length: 14; J gene: TRBJ1-1; D gene: NA
CDR3 protein: CASIDTGTYEQYF; CDR3 DNA: TGTGCCAGCATAGACACAGGGACCTACGAGCAGTACTTC; clone size: NA; V gene: TRBV28; CDR3 length: 13; J gene: TRBJ2-7; D gene: NA
CDR3 protein: CASSVAGGGDTQYF; CDR3 DNA: TGTGCCAGCAGCGTAGCGGGGGGCGGGGATACGCAGTATTTT; clone size: NA; V gene: TRBV9; CDR3 length: 14; J gene: TRBJ2-3; D gene: NA
CDR3 protein: CASSTGHLEKLFF; CDR3 DNA: TGTGCCAGCAGCACGGGACACTTAGAAAAACTGTTTTTT; clone size: NA; V gene: TRBV5-6; CDR3 length: 13; J gene: TRBJ1-4; D gene: NA
CDR3 protein: CASSLGGGTEAFF; CDR3 DNA: TGTGCCAGCAGCTTGGGGGGAGGCACTGAAGCTTTCTTT; clone size: NA; V gene: TRBV5-8; CDR3 length: 13; J gene: TRBJ1-1; D gene: NA
CDR3 protein: CASSDGTGQRFGYTF; CDR3 DNA: TGTGCCAGCAGCGACGGGACAGGGCAAAGATTTGGCTACACCTTC; clone size: NA; V gene: TRBV7-8; CDR3 length: 15; J gene: TRBJ1-2; D gene: TRBD1
CDR3 protein: CASSSPRDRGGEQYF; CDR3 DNA: TGTGCCAGCAGCAGCCCCCGGGACAGAGGAGGCGAGCAGTACTTC; clone size: few; V gene: TRBV7-2; CDR3 length: 15; J gene: TRBJ2-7; D gene: TRBD1
CDR3 protein: CASKLGGANQPQHF; CDR3 DNA: TGTGCCAGCAAACTTGGAGGGGCCAATCAGCCCCAGCATTTT; clone size: NA; V gene: TRBV28; CDR3 length: 14; J gene: TRBJ1-5; D gene: NA
CDR3 protein: CASRTGGTTEAFF; CDR3 DNA: TGTGCCAGCAGAACAGGGGGCACCACTGAAGCTTTCTTT; clone size: NA; V gene: TRBV6-1; CDR3 length: 13; J gene: TRBJ1-1; D gene: TRBD1
CDR3 protein: CASSNQGWGEAFF; CDR3 DNA: TGTGCCAGCAGTAACCAGGGGTGGGGTGAAGCTTTCTTT; clone size: NA; V gene: TRBV28; CDR3 length: 13; J gene: TRBJ1-1; D gene: NA
CDR3 protein: CATSDTNPGTAHTDTQYF; CDR3 DNA: TGTGCCACCAGTGATACAAACCCCGGGACAGCACACACAGATACGCAGTATTTT; clone size: few; V gene: TRBV24-1; CDR3 length: 18; J gene: TRBJ2-3; D gene: TRBD1
CDR3 protein: CASSLDLGTGDEKLFF; CDR3 DNA: TGTGCCAGCAGCTTAGATTTGGGAACAGGGGATGAAAAACTGTTTTTT; clone size: NA; V gene: TRBV11-2; CDR3 length: 16; J gene: TRBJ1-4; D gene: TRBD1